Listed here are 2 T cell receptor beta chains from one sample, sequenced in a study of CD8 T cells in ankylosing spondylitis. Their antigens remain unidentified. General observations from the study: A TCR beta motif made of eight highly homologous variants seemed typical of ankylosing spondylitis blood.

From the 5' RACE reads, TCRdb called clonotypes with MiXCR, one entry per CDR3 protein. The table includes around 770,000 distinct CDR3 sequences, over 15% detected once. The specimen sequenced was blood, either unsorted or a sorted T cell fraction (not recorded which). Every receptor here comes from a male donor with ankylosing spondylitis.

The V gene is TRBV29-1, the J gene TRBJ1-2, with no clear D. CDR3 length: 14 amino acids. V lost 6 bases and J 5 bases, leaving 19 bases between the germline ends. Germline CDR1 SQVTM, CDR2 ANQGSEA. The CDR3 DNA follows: TGCAGCGTCGAGAGTCCCGTAGCGGGGTATGGCTACACCTTC. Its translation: CSVESPVAGYGYTF.

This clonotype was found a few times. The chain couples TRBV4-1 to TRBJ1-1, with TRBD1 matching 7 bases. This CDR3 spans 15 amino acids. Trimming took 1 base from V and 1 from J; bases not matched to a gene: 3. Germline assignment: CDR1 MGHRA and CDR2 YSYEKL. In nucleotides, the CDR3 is TGCGCCAGCAGCCAAGGGGACAGTTGGAACACTGAAGCTTTCTTT. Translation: CASSQGDSWNTEAFF.